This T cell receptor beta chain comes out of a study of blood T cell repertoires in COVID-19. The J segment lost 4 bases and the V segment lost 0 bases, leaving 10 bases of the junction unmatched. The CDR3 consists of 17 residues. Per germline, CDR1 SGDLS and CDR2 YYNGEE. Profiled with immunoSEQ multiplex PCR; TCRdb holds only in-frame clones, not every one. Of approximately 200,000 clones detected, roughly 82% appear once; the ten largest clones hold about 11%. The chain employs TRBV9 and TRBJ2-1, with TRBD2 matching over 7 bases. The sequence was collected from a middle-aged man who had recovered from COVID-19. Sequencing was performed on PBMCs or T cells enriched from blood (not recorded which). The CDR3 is CASSVGVGGSSYNEQFF. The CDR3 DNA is TGTGCCAGCAGCGTAGGCGTGGGCGGGAGTTCTTACAATGAGCAGTTCTTC.